These T cell receptor beta chains were read from a single sample in a study of blood T cell repertoires in COVID-19. TCRdb keeps only in-frame clones here, not all; method: immunoSEQ multiplex PCR. The sample comprises 100,000 to 150,000 clones, almost 85% of which are singletons, and roughly an eighth rests with the top ten. The sample was peripheral blood. These receptors originate from a woman in her 30s who had recovered from COVID-19. Each CDR3 is given with its conserved first and last residue. Each record gives: clone size, D gene, V gene, J gene, CDR3 protein, CDR3 DNA. The D gene is left open where the match is weak. Only part of the rows carry a size: once, few, many, or a class if the clone is expanded.

clone_size: .
d_call: .
v_call: TRBV11-2
j_call: TRBJ1-1
cdr3_aa: CASSLNSAGVNTEAFF
cdr3_nt: TGTGCCAGCAGCTTAAATTCGGCGGGGGTGAACACTGAAGCTTTCTTT

clone_size: .
d_call: TRBD1
v_call: TRBV5-1
j_call: TRBJ2-7
cdr3_aa: CASSTAGTGLNEQYF
cdr3_nt: TGCGCCAGCAGCACCGCCGGGACAGGGTTAAACGAGCAGTACTTC

clone_size: .
d_call: TRBD1
v_call: TRBV5-4
j_call: TRBJ2-1
cdr3_aa: CASRRTGEANEQFF
cdr3_nt: TGTGCCAGCAGAAGGACAGGGGAGGCGAATGAGCAGTTCTTC

clone_size: .
d_call: .
v_call: TRBV19
j_call: TRBJ2-1
cdr3_aa: CASSIRQNNEQFF
cdr3_nt: TGTGCCAGTAGTATACGACAGAACAATGAGCAGTTCTTC

clone_size: once
d_call: TRBD1
v_call: TRBV12-5
j_call: TRBJ1-1
cdr3_aa: CASALTGGGTEAFF
cdr3_nt: TGTGCTAGTGCCCTGACAGGGGGTGGAACTGAAGCTTTCTTT

clone_size: .
d_call: TRBD2
v_call: TRBV3-1/TRBV3-2
j_call: TRBJ2-3
cdr3_aa: CASSQDHAAGGQPDTQYF
cdr3_nt: TGTGCCAGCAGCCAAGATCATGCAGCGGGAGGACAACCAGATACGCAGTATTTT

clone_size: .
d_call: TRBD2
v_call: TRBV4-1
j_call: TRBJ2-5
cdr3_aa: CASRLSGGQETQYF
cdr3_nt: TGCGCCAGCAGGTTATCCGGGGGGCAAGAGACCCAGTACTTC

clone_size: .
d_call: TRBD2
v_call: TRBV7-6
j_call: TRBJ2-5
cdr3_aa: CASGTTSGGRVGTQYF
cdr3_nt: TGTGCCAGCGGCACAACCAGCGGGGGGAGGGTTGGGACCCAGTACTTC

clone_size: once
d_call: TRBD2
v_call: TRBV5-4
j_call: TRBJ2-3
cdr3_aa: CASSLAVLAGGADTQYF
cdr3_nt: TGTGCCAGCAGCTTAGCGGTACTAGCGGGAGGGGCCGATACGCAGTATTTT

clone_size: .
d_call: .
v_call: TRBV7-2
j_call: TRBJ1-5
cdr3_aa: CASSATGTSNQPQHF
cdr3_nt: TGTGCCAGCAGCGCCACAGGGACTAGCAATCAGCCCCAGCATTTT

clone_size: .
d_call: .
v_call: TRBV12-3/TRBV12-4
j_call: TRBJ2-7
cdr3_aa: CASSLRGAGEQYF
cdr3_nt: TGTGCCAGCAGTTTACGGGGGGCCGGCGAGCAGTACTTC

clone_size: .
d_call: TRBD1
v_call: TRBV3-1/TRBV3-2
j_call: TRBJ2-1
cdr3_aa: CASSPETGGRDEQFF
cdr3_nt: TGTGCCAGCAGCCCTGAGACAGGGGGCCGGGATGAGCAGTTCTTC

clone_size: .
d_call: .
v_call: TRBV5-5
j_call: TRBJ1-6
cdr3_aa: CASSLGTEYNSPLHF
cdr3_nt: TGTGCCAGCAGCTTGGGGACAGAGTATAATTCACCCCTCCACTTT

clone_size: .
d_call: TRBD2
v_call: TRBV27
j_call: TRBJ2-1
cdr3_aa: CASSMGGSYNEQFF
cdr3_nt: TGTGCCAGCAGTATGGGGGGGTCCTACAATGAGCAGTTCTTC

clone_size: few
d_call: TRBD2
v_call: TRBV4-1
j_call: TRBJ2-1
cdr3_aa: CASSPELAGGYNEQFF
cdr3_nt: TGCGCCAGCAGCCCAGAACTAGCGGGGGGTTACAATGAGCAGTTCTTC

clone_size: .
d_call: .
v_call: TRBV6-5
j_call: TRBJ2-5
cdr3_aa: CASRADSEYF
cdr3_nt: TGTGCCAGCCGAGCCGACAGCGAGTACTTC

clone_size: .
d_call: .
v_call: TRBV4-2
j_call: TRBJ2-7
cdr3_aa: CASSTSRSYEQYF
cdr3_nt: TGTGCCAGCAGCACCTCCAGATCCTACGAGCAGTACTTC

clone_size: .
d_call: TRBD1
v_call: TRBV6-5
j_call: TRBJ1-1
cdr3_aa: CASSLSGGWTEAFF
cdr3_nt: TGTGCCAGCAGTTTGTCAGGGGGCTGGACTGAAGCTTTCTTT

clone_size: .
d_call: .
v_call: TRBV6-5
j_call: TRBJ1-1
cdr3_aa: CASRGGTGITEAFF
cdr3_nt: TGTGCCAGCAGGGGGGGAACGGGGATCACTGAAGCTTTCTTT

clone_size: .
d_call: TRBD1
v_call: TRBV5-1
j_call: TRBJ2-2
cdr3_aa: CASSWQRQGLIGELFF
cdr3_nt: TGCGCCAGCAGCTGGCAACGACAGGGGCTTATCGGGGAGCTGTTTTTT

clone_size: .
d_call: TRBD2
v_call: TRBV27
j_call: TRBJ2-1
cdr3_aa: CASSLSSGGFYNEQFF
cdr3_nt: TGTGCCAGCAGTTTAAGTAGCGGGGGTTTCTACAATGAGCAGTTCTTC

clone_size: .
d_call: .
v_call: TRBV12-5
j_call: TRBJ1-1
cdr3_aa: CASGFPPYSLEHLMNTEAFF
cdr3_nt: TGTGCTAGTGGTTTCCCCCCGTATAGCTTGGAACACTTAATGAACACTGAAGCTTTCTTT

clone_size: once
d_call: TRBD1
v_call: TRBV7-6
j_call: TRBJ2-6
cdr3_aa: CASSLKGQGAVGANVLTF
cdr3_nt: TGTGCCAGCAGCTTAAAGGGACAGGGGGCGGTTGGGGCCAACGTCCTGACTTTC

clone_size: .
d_call: TRBD1
v_call: TRBV10-2
j_call: TRBJ1-5
cdr3_aa: CASRLGQAGQPQHF
cdr3_nt: TGCGCCAGCAGATTGGGACAGGCGGGACAGCCCCAGCATTTT

clone_size: .
d_call: .
v_call: TRBV5-1
j_call: TRBJ2-5
cdr3_aa: CASAYRDRETQYF
cdr3_nt: TGCGCCAGCGCCTACAGGGATAGGGAGACCCAGTACTTC

clone_size: .
d_call: TRBD1
v_call: TRBV10-3
j_call: TRBJ1-4
cdr3_aa: CAISETGAATNEKLFF
cdr3_nt: TGTGCCATCAGTGAGACAGGGGCTGCAACTAATGAAAAACTGTTTTTT